The clone carrying this TCR beta chain was observed a few times. The antigen remains unidentified. The sample belongs to a study of Graves' ophthalmopathy and Graves' hyperthyroidism. RNA transcripts yielded amplified TCR beta CDR3 regions. RT-PCR in the first round used HTBI primers; a second-round multiplex PCR followed. TCRdb ran MiXCR on the multiplex PCR reads and lists one entry per CDR3 protein. The sample shows about 390,000 distinct CDR3 sequences, 15% to 17% of them seen only once. Other autoimmune diseases, uncontrolled infections, pregnancy or lactation led to the exclusion of patients. Study results and limitations: Using a 13-signature model, the authors split ophthalmopathy from stable hyperthyroidism, with 85% to 90% sensitivity and 81.08% specificity. For predicting ophthalmopathy progression, the model had 70.59% sensitivity and around 72% specificity.

Germline-derived CDR1 and CDR2 are SGHRS and YFSETQ. Deletions cut 0 bases from V and 0 bases from J, with 7 bases between. This CDR3 is 15 amino acids long. The rearrangement joins TRBV5-1 to TRBJ1-5; the D is unclear. The clonotype comes from a woman aged 18-29 years with stable Graves' hyperthyroidism. Specimen: peripheral blood. The CDR3 sequence is CASSLDVISNQPQHF. The DNA of the CDR3 is TGCGCCAGCAGCTTGGACGTTATTAGCAATCAGCCCCAGCATTTT. Complete variable domain (other parts from reference TRBV5-1 and TRBJ1-5): KAGVTQTPRYLIKTRGQQVTLSCSPISGHRSVSWYQQTPGQGLQFLFEYFSETQRNKGNFPGRFSGRQFSNSRSEMNVSTLELGDSALYLCASSLDVISNQPQHFGDGTRLSIL.